There are a few counts of the clone carrying this T cell receptor beta chain. Its antigen is unknown. The sample belongs to a study of T cells after yellow fever vaccination. One entry per CDR3 protein, called by TCRdb with MiXCR from the 5' RACE reads. The sample yields around 310,000 distinct CDR3 sequences, more than 8.5% seen once. The trim removed 5 bases at V and 4 bases at J, leaving 9 bases unmatched. The CDR3 covers 15 residues. From germline, CDR1 is LNHNV and CDR2 YYDKDF (reference sequence). Study observations and caveats: Once the booster was given, most primary-vaccination clones reappeared, at 95% to 98% for CD4 and 85% to 90% for CD8. The secondary response peaked faster, at day 5 versus 15, but was weaker. There was a possibility that FACS-sorted repertoires contained abundant clonotypes contaminating from the bulk population.

J is TRBJ2-5 and V is TRBV15; the match to TRBD2 covers 8 bases. The clonotype originates from a man younger than 35 who received the YFV17D yellow fever vaccine. Sequencing was performed on PBMCs, taken on the day of the first yellow fever vaccination. CDR3 sequence: CATSGAGGARETQYF. In DNA, the CDR3 is TGTGCCACCAGCGGGGCGGGGGGTGCCCGAGAGACCCAGTACTTC. The full variable domain, completed using reference TRBV15 and TRBJ2-5, is DAMVIQNPRYQVTQFGKPVTLSCSQTLNHNVMYWYQQKSSQAPKLLFHYYDKDFNNEADTPDNFQSRRPNTSFCFLDIRSPGLGDTAMYLCATSGAGGARETQYFGPGTRLLVL.